This T cell receptor beta chain was identified during a study of CD8+ T cells in alopecia areata. CDR3 size: 17 residues. Trimming cost V 4 bases and J 1 base; bases outside gene matches: 13. In germline, CDR1 is SQVTM, CDR2 ANQGSEA. Treatment specified: oral pan-JAK inhibitor, 5-10 mg twice daily. Extracted from the samples, RNA was reverse transcribed into cDNA to serve as the sequencing template. TCRdb keeps only in-frame clones here, not all; method: immunoSEQ multiplex PCR. The data contain 120,000 or so clones, around 60% of them singletons. This material consisted of CD4+ T cells sorted from blood, taken at week 4, from a patient treated with tofacitinib. The TCR originated in a human donor with alopecia areata. The chain is built from TRBV29-1 and TRBJ2-3, with 8 bases lining up with TRBD2. CDR3 DNA: TGCAGCGTTGCACAAATAGGACTAGCAAGAGGCACAGATACGCAGTATTTT. It is translated as CSVAQIGLARGTDTQYF.